The 16 T cell receptor beta chains below come from one sample, sequenced in a study of blood T cell repertoires in COVID-19. The table came from immunoSEQ multiplex PCR; TCRdb's copy has only in-frame clones and leaves some out. The sample consists of 490,000 or so clones, approximately 88% of them appearing once. The sequencing sample was made of PBMCs or T cells enriched from blood (not recorded which). These receptors came from a woman in her forties who had recovered from COVID-19.

This clone was found a few times. The chain uses TRBV5-4 and TRBJ2-1; 8 bases agree with TRBD1. After removal of 3 bases from V and 7 bases from J, the junction contained 9 bases not matched to a gene. The CDR3 sequence is 15 residues long. Germline values: CDR1 SGHNT, CDR2 YYREEE (reference sequence). CDR3 sequence reads: CASSSMDREKNEQFF. In nucleotides, the CDR3 is TGTGCCAGCAGCTCGATGGACAGGGAAAAAAATGAGCAGTTCTTC.

The chain carries TRBV7-9 and TRBJ1-1; D is unresolved. This CDR3 comprises 12 residues. Looked up from germline, CDR1 is SEHNR and CDR2 is FQNEAQ (reference sequence). V lost 5 bases to trimming and J lost 3 bases, with 7 bases between them. The CDR3 sequence is CASSPSDTEAFF. CDR3 DNA: TGTGCCAGCAGCCCGTCGGACACTGAAGCTTTCTTT.

This clone was found a few times. The chain combines TRBV5-8 with TRBJ1-1; perhaps TRBD1 as D (6 bases). The CDR3 runs 14 residues. Trimming left V 4 bases short and J 0 bases short, with 10 bases between. Germline V CDR1 and CDR2: SGHTS, YDEGEE. CDR3 loop: CASSTRDMNTEAFF. CDR3 nucleotides: TGTGCCAGCAGCACCCGGGACATGAACACTGAAGCTTTCTTT. The whole variable domain, remainder taken from reference TRBV5-8 and TRBJ1-1, is EAGVTQSPTHLIKTRGQQATLRCSPISGHTSVYWYQQALGLGLQFLLWYDEGEERNRGNFPPRFSGRQFPNYSSELNVNALELEDSALYLCASSTRDMNTEAFFGQGTRLTVV.

J is TRBJ2-7 and V is TRBV27; no reliable D call. Germline CDR1 reads MNHEY; CDR2 reads SMNVEV (reference sequence). The length of the CDR3 is 13 residues. V dropped 8 bases and J dropped 2 bases, with 13 bases sitting between them. The CDR3 DNA reads TGTGCCAGCCGAGGTGGTTATACCTACGAGCAGTACTTC. This codes for CASRGGYTYEQYF.

This chain links TRBV7-9 with TRBJ2-7; 8 nucleotides match TRBD2. Germline trimming cut 2 bases from V and 7 bases from J; bases unmatched to any gene: 7. CDR3 length: 14 amino acids. CDR1 SEHNR and CDR2 FQNEAQ come from the germline V gene (reference sequence). CDR3 in DNA: TGTGCCAGCAGCTTATCCGGGAGGGCTTGGGAGCAGTACTTC. Protein sequence: CASSLSGRAWEQYF.

The gene calls are TRBV27 and TRBJ1-1; possibly TRBD1 for D (6 bases). CDR3 length: 14 residues. Looked up from germline, CDR1 is MNHEY and CDR2 is SMNVEV (reference sequence). Trimming stripped 5 bases from V and 2 bases from J, with 12 bases between. The CDR3 DNA is TGTGCCAGCAGTGTAGGGGGGGGAAACACTGAAGCTTTCTTT. This codes for CASSVGGGNTEAFF.

V and J are TRBV5-4 and TRBJ2-3; 14 bases match TRBD2. The CDR3 is made up of 16 amino acids. Germline V gene sequence: CDR1 SGHNT, CDR2 YYREEE (reference sequence). V trimming: 5 bases; J trimming: 4 bases; junction bases outside the gene matches: 6. CDR3 in amino acids: CASSTGLAGVSDTQYF. In DNA form, the CDR3 reads TGTGCCAGCAGTACGGGACTAGCGGGAGTCTCAGATACGCAGTATTTT.

The gene calls are TRBV2 and TRBJ2-3; 7 positions agree with TRBD2. This CDR3 is built from 15 residues. Germline-derived CDR1 and CDR2 are SNHLY and FYNNEI. Trimming at V came to 11 bases and at J to 7 bases, leaving 18 bases not matched to a gene. In DNA, the CDR3 is TGTGCCGTAACAGCCCAGCGGGGCCACCCCAATACGCAGTATTTT. It codes for CAVTAQRGHPNTQYF.

To note about this clone: Other DNA sequences in this sample translate to the same CDR3. The rearrangement uses TRBV7-2 and TRBJ1-1, with D unresolved. Germline V gives CDR1 SGHTA, CDR2 FQGNSA. V was shortened by 1 base and J by 1 base, with 10 bases between the two germline ends. This CDR3 is built from 15 residues. This CDR3 reads CASSLVRGGNTEAFF. DNA of the CDR3: TGTGCCAGCAGCTTAGTGCGGGGTGGGAACACTGAAGCTTTCTTT.

V is TRBV5-4 and J is TRBJ2-7; D might be TRBD2 (6 bases). Per the germline V gene, CDR1 is SGHNT and CDR2 is YYREEE (reference sequence). This CDR3 is built from 12 residues. V dropped 2 bases and J dropped 4 bases, with 7 bases sitting between them. CDR3 in DNA: TGTGCCAGCAGCTTTAGCGGATACGAGCAGTACTTC. Its translation: CASSFSGYEQYF. Together with reference TRBV5-4 and TRBJ2-7, the CDR3 gives the full variable domain: ETGVTQSPTHLIKTRGQQVTLRCSSQSGHNTVSWYQQALGQGPQFIFQYYREEENGRGNFPPRFSGLQFPNYSSELNVNALELDDSALYLCASSFSGYEQYFGPGTRLTVT.

The V and J genes are TRBV9 and TRBJ2-5, with a weak D call TRBD1 (6 bases). Germline-derived CDR1 and CDR2 are SGDLS and YYNGEE. This CDR3 is built from 16 residues. V was pared by 4 bases and J by 2 bases, with 18 bases between. CDR3 protein: CASSPGASSRQETQYF. Here the CDR3 DNA reads TGTGCCAGCAGCCCAGGGGCGTCTAGTCGGCAAGAGACCCAGTACTTC.

This clone has just one count. The genes are TRBV5-4 and TRBJ2-5, with TRBD2 identical over 13 bases. The V gene end was trimmed by 4 bases and the J gene end by 2 bases; junction bases not matched to a gene: 2. Germline V gene sequence: CDR1 SGHNT, CDR2 YYREEE (reference sequence). CDR3 size: 15 residues. CDR3 loop: CASSEGLAGQETQYF. CDR3 bases: TGTGCCAGCAGCGAGGGACTAGCGGGACAAGAGACCCAGTACTTC.

This chain joins TRBV11-2 and TRBJ1-2, with 9 positions matching TRBD1. The ends lost 1 base at V and 2 bases at J; junction bases unmatched: 5. The CDR3 extends over 16 amino acids. The germline V gene has CDR1 SGHAT and CDR2 FQNNGV. The DNA for the CDR3 is TGTGCCAGCAGCTTAGGGCCTACAGGGGGCAACTATGGCTACACCTTC. Its translation: CASSLGPTGGNYGYTF.

The chain couples TRBV5-1 to TRBJ1-1, with D tentatively TRBD1 (6 bases). Trimming pared 0 bases from V and 4 bases from J, leaving 13 bases between. Per germline, CDR1 SGHRS and CDR2 YFSETQ. The CDR3 extends over 15 amino acids. CDR3 sequence (DNA): TGCGCCAGCAGCTTGGCTTACAGGGCCTCCACTGAAGCTTTCTTT. Translating it yields CASSLAYRASTEAFF.

The gene calls are TRBV13 and TRBJ2-1; perhaps TRBD2 as D (5 bases). V lost 5 bases to trimming and J lost 0 bases, with 14 bases between them. CDR1 and CDR2 from the germline V gene are PRHDT and FYEKMQ (reference sequence). This CDR3 spans 16 amino acids. The CDR3 region is CASSGGPGSSYNEQFF. The CDR3 DNA reads TGTGCCAGCAGCGGCGGGCCAGGAAGCTCCTACAATGAGCAGTTCTTC.

The V gene is TRBV3-1 (or the pseudogene TRBV3-2), the J gene TRBJ2-5, with 9 bases identical to TRBD2. The germline V gene encodes CDR1 LGHDT and CDR2 YNNKEL (reference sequence). Trimming removed 0 bases from V and 9 bases from J; junction bases left unmatched: 2. This CDR3 contains 13 residues. CDR3 region: CASSQDRGGAQYF. CDR3 in DNA: TGTGCCAGCAGCCAAGATCGCGGGGGGGCCCAGTACTTC.